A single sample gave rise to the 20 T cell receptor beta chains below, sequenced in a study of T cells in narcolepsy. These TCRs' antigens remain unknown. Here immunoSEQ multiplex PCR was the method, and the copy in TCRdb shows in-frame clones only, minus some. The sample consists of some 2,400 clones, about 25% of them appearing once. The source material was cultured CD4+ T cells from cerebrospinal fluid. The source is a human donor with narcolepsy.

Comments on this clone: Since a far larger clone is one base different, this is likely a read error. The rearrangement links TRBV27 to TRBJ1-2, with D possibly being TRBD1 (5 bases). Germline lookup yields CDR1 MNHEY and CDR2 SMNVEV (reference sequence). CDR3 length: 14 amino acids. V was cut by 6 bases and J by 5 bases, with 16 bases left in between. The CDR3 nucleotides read TGTGCCAGCAGCCCCATCGGGGCGGGATATGGCTACACCTTC. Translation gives CASSPIGAGYGYTF.

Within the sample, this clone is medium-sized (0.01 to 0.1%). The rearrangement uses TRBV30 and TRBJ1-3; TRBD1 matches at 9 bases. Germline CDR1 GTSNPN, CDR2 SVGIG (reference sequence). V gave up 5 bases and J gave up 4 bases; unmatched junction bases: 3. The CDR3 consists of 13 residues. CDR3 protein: CAWGDRDGNTIYF. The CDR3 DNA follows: TGTGCCTGGGGGGACAGGGACGGAAACACCATATATTTT.

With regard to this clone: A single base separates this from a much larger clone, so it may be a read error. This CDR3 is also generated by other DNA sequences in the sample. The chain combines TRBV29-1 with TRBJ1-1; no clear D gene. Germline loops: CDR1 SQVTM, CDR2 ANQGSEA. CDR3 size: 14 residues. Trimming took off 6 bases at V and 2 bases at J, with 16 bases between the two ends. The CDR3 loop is CSVERRLANTEAFF. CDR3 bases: TGCAGCGTGGAGCGACGGCTGGCCAACACTGAAGCTTTCTTT.

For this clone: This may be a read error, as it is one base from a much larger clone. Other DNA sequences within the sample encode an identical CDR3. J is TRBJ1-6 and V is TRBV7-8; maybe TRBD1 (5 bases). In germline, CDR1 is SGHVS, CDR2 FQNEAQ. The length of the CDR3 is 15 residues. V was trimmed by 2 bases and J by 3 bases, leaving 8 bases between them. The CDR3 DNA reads TGTGCCAGCAGCTTAAGGGGTAACTATAATTCACCCCTCCACTTT. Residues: CASSLRGNYNSPLHF.

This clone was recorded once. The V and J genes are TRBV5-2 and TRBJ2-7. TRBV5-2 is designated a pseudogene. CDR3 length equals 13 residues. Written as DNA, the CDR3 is TGTGCCAGCAGCCATAACTTAGTGGGGGAGCAGTACTTC. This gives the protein CASSHNLVGEQYF.

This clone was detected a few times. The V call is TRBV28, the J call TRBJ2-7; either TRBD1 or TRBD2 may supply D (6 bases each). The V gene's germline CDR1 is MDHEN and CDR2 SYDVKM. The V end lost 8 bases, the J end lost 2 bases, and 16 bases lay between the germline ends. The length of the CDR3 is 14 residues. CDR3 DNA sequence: TGTGCCAGCGCCCCCCGGGGGCGAGCCTACGAGCAGTACTTC. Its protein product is CASAPRGRAYEQYF.

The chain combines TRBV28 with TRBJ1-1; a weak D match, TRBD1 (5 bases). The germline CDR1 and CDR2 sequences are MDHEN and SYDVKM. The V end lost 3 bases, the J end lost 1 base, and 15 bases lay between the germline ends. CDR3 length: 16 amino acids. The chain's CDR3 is CASSFGGAWGNTEAFF. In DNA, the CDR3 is TGTGCCAGCAGTTTCGGAGGGGCTTGGGGGAACACTGAAGCTTTCTTT.

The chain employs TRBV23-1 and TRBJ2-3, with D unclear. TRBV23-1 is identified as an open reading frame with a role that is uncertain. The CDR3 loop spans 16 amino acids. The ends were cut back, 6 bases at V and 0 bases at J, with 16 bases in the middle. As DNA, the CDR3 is TGCGCCAGCAGCCAAGGTCCGTTCTCTAGCACAGATACGCAGTATTTT. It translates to CASSQGPFSSTDTQYF.

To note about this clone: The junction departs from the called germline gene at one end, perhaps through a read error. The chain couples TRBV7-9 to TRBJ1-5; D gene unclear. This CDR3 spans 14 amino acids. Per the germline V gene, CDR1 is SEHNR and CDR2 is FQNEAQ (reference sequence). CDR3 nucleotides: TGCGCCAGCAGCCAAGATCTGGGGAATCAGCCCCAGCATTTT. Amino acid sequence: CASSQDLGNQPQHF.

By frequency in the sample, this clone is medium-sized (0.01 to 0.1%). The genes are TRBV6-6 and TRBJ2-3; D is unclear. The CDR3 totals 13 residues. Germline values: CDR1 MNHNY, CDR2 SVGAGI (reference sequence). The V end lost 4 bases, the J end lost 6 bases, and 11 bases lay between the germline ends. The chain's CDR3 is CASSSGGVDTQYF. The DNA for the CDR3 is TGTGCCAGCAGTTCTGGTGGGGTTGATACGCAGTATTTT.

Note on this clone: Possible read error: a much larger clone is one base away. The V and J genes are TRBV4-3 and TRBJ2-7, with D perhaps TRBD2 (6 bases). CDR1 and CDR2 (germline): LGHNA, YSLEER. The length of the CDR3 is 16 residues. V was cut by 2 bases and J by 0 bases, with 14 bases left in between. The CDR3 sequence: CASSQTGVDSSYEQYF. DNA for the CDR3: TGCGCCAGCAGCCAAACGGGGGTTGATAGCTCCTACGAGCAGTACTTC.

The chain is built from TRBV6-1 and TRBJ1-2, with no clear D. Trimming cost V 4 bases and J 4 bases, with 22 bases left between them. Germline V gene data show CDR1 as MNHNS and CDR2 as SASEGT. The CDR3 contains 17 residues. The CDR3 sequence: CASSVNCPMRKTYGYTF. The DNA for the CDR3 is TGTGCCAGCAGTGTTAACTGCCCTATGCGAAAGACCTATGGCTACACCTTC.

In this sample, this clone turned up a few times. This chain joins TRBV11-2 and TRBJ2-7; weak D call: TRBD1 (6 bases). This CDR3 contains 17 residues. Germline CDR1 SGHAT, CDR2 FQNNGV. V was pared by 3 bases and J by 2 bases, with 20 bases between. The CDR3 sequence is CASSLAYRGTSTYEQYF. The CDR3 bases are TGTGCCAGCAGCTTGGCTTATAGGGGGACATCTACCTACGAGCAGTACTTC.

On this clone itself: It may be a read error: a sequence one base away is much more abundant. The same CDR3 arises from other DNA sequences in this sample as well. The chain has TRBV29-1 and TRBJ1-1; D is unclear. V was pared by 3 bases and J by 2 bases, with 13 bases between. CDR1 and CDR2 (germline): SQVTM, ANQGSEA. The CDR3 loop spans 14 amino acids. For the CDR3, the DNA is TGCAGCGTTGAGCGTCGGCTGGCCAACACTGAAGCTTTCTTT. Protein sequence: CSVERRLANTEAFF.

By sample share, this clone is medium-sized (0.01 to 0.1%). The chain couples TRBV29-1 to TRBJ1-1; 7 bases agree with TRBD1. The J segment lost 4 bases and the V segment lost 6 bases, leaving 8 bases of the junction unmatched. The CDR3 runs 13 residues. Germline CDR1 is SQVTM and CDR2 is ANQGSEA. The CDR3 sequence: CSVTTGVGTEAFF. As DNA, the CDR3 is TGCAGCGTAACTACAGGGGTGGGCACTGAAGCTTTCTTT.

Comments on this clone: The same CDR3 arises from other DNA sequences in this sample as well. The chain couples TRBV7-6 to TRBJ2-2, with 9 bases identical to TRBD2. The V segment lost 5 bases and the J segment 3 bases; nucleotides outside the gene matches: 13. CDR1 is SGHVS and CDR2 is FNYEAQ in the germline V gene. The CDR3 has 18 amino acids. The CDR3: CASSPRRAGGRDTGELFF. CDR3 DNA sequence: TGTGCCAGCAGCCCCAGACGGGCGGGGGGGAGGGACACCGGGGAGCTGTTTTTT.

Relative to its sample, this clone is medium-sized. CDR3 sequence (DNA): TGTGCCAGCAGTCCTAGGACACCTTATAGCAATCAGCCCCAGCATTTT. It encodes CASSPRTPYSNQPQHF. The chain recombines TRBV27 with TRBJ1-5; TRBD1 is a possible D gene (5 bases). CDR1 and CDR2 from the germline V gene are MNHEY and SMNVEV (reference sequence). With 5 bases removed from V and 0 bases from J, the gap between germline ends came to 14 bases. The CDR3 totals 16 residues.

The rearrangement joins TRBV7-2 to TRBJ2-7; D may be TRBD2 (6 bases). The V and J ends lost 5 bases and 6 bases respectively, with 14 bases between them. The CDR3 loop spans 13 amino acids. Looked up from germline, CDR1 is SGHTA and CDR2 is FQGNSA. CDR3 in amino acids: CASSPRAGGEQYF. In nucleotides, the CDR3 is TGTGCCAGCAGCCCCCGGGCCGGGGGCGAGCAGTACTTC.

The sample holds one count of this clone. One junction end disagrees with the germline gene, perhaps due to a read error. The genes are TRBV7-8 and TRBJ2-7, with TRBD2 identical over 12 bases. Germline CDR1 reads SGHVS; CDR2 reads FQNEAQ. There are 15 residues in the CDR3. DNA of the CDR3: TGTGCCGGCAGCTTAGGACTAGCGGGGAACTACGAGCGGTACTTC. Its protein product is CAGSLGLAGNYERYF.

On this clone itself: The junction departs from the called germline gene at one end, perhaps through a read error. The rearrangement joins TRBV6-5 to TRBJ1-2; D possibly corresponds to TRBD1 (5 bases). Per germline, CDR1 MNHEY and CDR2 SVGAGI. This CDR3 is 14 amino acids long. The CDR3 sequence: CAISESNTGYGYTF. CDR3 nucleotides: TGTGCCATCAGTGAGTCGAACACAGGTTATGGCTACACCTTC.